This paragraph reports one T cell receptor (beta chain). What it binds is unknown. These data belong to a study of cytomegalovirus exposure and HLA in healthy donors. General study findings and limits: Accurate predictions that matched the HLA-A and HLA-B alleles of most subjects were reportedly made from TCR beta sequences. In an earlier analysis, most TCR beta V segments were productive about 90% or about 30% of the time. In a later analysis, a genetic analysis reported fewer productive-TCR N-insertions in an Asian-associated ancestry cluster than the cohort average.

The PCR was carried out with 60 Vbeta primers and 13 Jbeta primers. The repertoire was sequenced with immunoSEQ multiplex PCR; TCRdb's copy has only in-frame clones and lacks some. The table has 40,000 to 55,000 clones, approximately 65% seen once. CDR1 is LNHDA and CDR2 is SQIVND in the germline V gene (reference sequence). This CDR3 comprises 17 residues. Trimming took 5 bases from V and 9 from J; bases not matched to a gene: 18. Each donor's status was that of a healthy bone marrow donor. The sequence came from a man aged 25 to 40 in good health and CMV-seronegative. The chain combines TRBV19 with TRBJ1-5, with 8 bases fitting TRBD1. The sample comprised PBMCs. The CDR3 region is CASSSRTGSEIILPQHF. CDR3 sequence (DNA): TGTGCCAGTAGTTCCCGGACAGGGTCTGAAATCATTTTGCCCCAGCATTTT. Drawing the rest from reference TRBV19 and TRBJ1-5, the complete variable domain is DGGITQSPKYLFRKEGQNVTLSCEQNLNHDAMYWYRQDPGQGLRLIYYSQIVNDFQKGDIAEGYSVSREKKESFPLTVTSAQKNPTAFYLCASSSRTGSEIILPQHFGDGTRLSIL.